The 13 T cell receptor beta chains below all came from one sample that was sequenced in a study of T cell responses to AZD1222 COVID-19 vaccine (dated by TCRdb to about 2021). The library was made by the immunoSEQ multiplex PCR assay. TCRdb holds this immuneACCESS table with in-frame rearrangements only. Some clones are missing; in checked studies, unresolved V genes explain under half, and the rest has no known cause. The sample records 130,000 or so clones, roughly 93% of which are singletons. In total, the top ten clones hold around 0.99% of the sample. In the paper's terms, the time point label means: about 28 days (+/-7) after the second vaccine dose. This specimen was peripheral blood, taken 28 days after the second AZD1222 dose. The receptors were sampled from an adult who received the AZD1222 COVID-19 vaccine.

CDR3 amino acids: CASSPQKGAATEAFF. DNA for the CDR3: TGTGCCAGCTCACCACAAAAAGGGGCAGCCACTGAAGCTTTCTTT. The chain combines TRBV18 with TRBJ1-1; tentative D call: TRBD1 (5 bases). The CDR3 is 15 amino acids. Germline V gene sequence: CDR1 KGHSH, CDR2 LQKENI. V was shortened by 1 base and J by 4 bases, with 13 bases between the two germline ends.

The V and J genes are TRBV19 and TRBJ2-7; 8 bases are shared with TRBD1. Germline CDR1 LNHDA, CDR2 SQIVND (reference sequence). The CDR3 runs 15 residues. Trimming cost V 5 bases and J 2 bases; bases outside gene matches: 8. CDR3: CASSPWTGSTYEQYF. The CDR3 DNA follows: TGTGCCAGTAGTCCCTGGACAGGGTCGACCTACGAGCAGTACTTC.

This clone was recorded at least ten times. The chain joins TRBV9 to TRBJ1-3; no clear D. Germline lookup yields CDR1 SGDLS and CDR2 YYNGEE. Trimming cost V 4 bases and J 4 bases, with 15 bases left between them. The CDR3 has 15 amino acids. Here the CDR3 reads CASSPTSARGNTIYF. CDR3 DNA: TGTGCCAGCAGCCCCACTTCGGCGAGAGGAAACACCATATATTTT.

V gene TRBV18 combines with J gene TRBJ2-3, with 13 bases aligning to TRBD2. Germline V CDR1 and CDR2: KGHSH, LQKENI. V was clipped by 6 bases and J by 4 bases; unmatched bases: 7. The CDR3 runs to 16 residues. The CDR3 DNA sequence: TGTGCCAGCTCCGTACTAGCGGGAGGGCCATCAGATACGCAGTATTTT. As protein: CASSVLAGGPSDTQYF.

V usage is TRBV7-3 and J usage is TRBJ2-5; D is possibly TRBD1 or TRBD2 (6 bases each). Trimming pared 5 bases from V and 5 bases from J, leaving 12 bases between. CDR3 length: 13 residues. Germline V gives CDR1 SGHTA, CDR2 FQGTGA. CDR3 DNA: TGTGCCAGCAGCCCCGGGGGCCAGGAGACCCAGTACTTC. As protein: CASSPGGQETQYF.

The chain combines TRBV5-5 with TRBJ2-2; 11 bases are a match to TRBD2. Germline V gene sequence: CDR1 SGHKS, CDR2 YYEKEE (reference sequence). The CDR3 loop spans 15 amino acids. V shed 4 bases, J shed 3 bases, and the junction held 2 bases outside the gene matches. CDR3 sequence (DNA): TGTGCCAGCAGCCCACTAGCGGGAGACACCGGGGAGCTGTTTTTT. Amino acid sequence: CASSPLAGDTGELFF.

This chain links TRBV7-8 with TRBJ1-5; no reliable D call. Deletions cut 3 bases from V and 5 bases from J, with 11 bases between. CDR3 length: 14 residues. Germline CDR1 reads SGHVS; CDR2 reads FQNEAQ. This chain's CDR3 is CASSFSAGDQPQHF. The DNA of the CDR3 is TGTGCCAGCAGCTTTAGCGCTGGCGATCAGCCCCAGCATTTT.

This clone has just one count. V and J are TRBV3-1 (or the pseudogene TRBV3-2) and TRBJ2-4; tentatively, D is TRBD1 (5 bases). The CDR3 is made up of 15 amino acids. Germline V gene lookup returns CDR1 LGHDT and CDR2 YNNKEL (reference sequence). Trimming left V 7 bases short and J 5 bases short, with 18 bases between. The CDR3 sequence: CASTLTWQGQNIQYF. CDR3 bases: TGTGCCAGCACCCTAACGTGGCAGGGTCAAAACATTCAGTACTTC.

This chain connects TRBV19 to TRBJ1-2; no firm D call. The CDR3 is 13 amino acids. Germline CDR1 LNHDA, CDR2 SQIVND (reference sequence). Trimming took 1 base from V and 6 from J, leaving 9 bases between them. The chain's CDR3 is CASSIGQRNGYTF. The CDR3 DNA is TGTGCCAGTAGTATAGGGCAACGGAATGGCTACACCTTC.

This clone was counted once. The gene calls are TRBV11-2 and TRBJ2-7; 9 bases fit TRBD2. Germline V CDR1 and CDR2: SGHAT, FQNNGV. The V and J ends lost 1 base and 5 bases, in that order; junction bases with no gene match: 9. This CDR3 is built from 16 residues. In DNA, the CDR3 is TGTGCCAGCAGCTTAGCAGGATTAGCGGGAGATAACGAGCAGTACTTC. Protein product: CASSLAGLAGDNEQYF. Together with reference TRBV11-2 and TRBJ2-7, the CDR3 gives the full variable domain: EAGVAQSPRYKIIEKRQSVAFWCNPISGHATLYWYQQILGQGPKLLIQFQNNGVVDDSQLPKDRFSAERLKGVDSTLKIQPAKLEDSAVYLCASSLAGLAGDNEQYFGPGTRLTVT.

The chain is built from TRBV27 and TRBJ2-2; 11 bases map to TRBD2. CDR3 size: 15 residues. After removal of 6 bases from V and 5 bases from J, the junction contained 5 bases not matched to a gene. The V gene's germline CDR1 is MNHEY and CDR2 SMNVEV (reference sequence). CDR3 region: CASRKLAGVTGELFF. CDR3 nucleotides: TGTGCCAGCAGAAAACTAGCGGGAGTGACCGGGGAGCTGTTTTTT.

The J gene is TRBJ2-7, the V gene TRBV7-6, with D perhaps TRBD2 (6 bases). The V end lost 5 bases, the J end lost 6 bases, and 14 bases lay between the germline ends. The length of the CDR3 is 13 residues. The germline V gene has CDR1 SGHVS and CDR2 FNYEAQ. The CDR3 DNA sequence: TGTGCCAGCAGCCCCGCGGGGCAGCGCGAGCAGTACTTC. Translating it yields CASSPAGQREQYF. The entire variable domain, with the rest obtained from reference TRBV7-6 and TRBJ2-7, is as follows: GAGVSQSPRYKVTKRGQDVALRCDPISGHVSLYWYRQALGQGPEFLTYFNYEAQQDKSGLPNDRFSAERPEGSISTLTIQRTEQRDSAMYRCASSPAGQREQYFGPGTRLTVT.

V and J are TRBV3-1 (or the pseudogene TRBV3-2) and TRBJ2-1; D may be TRBD2 (7 bases). CDR3 length: 19 amino acids. Trimming cost V 1 base and J 9 bases, with 28 bases left between them. The germline CDR1 and CDR2 sequences are LGHDT and YNNKEL (reference sequence). CDR3 protein: CASSQGLHRGGGSRGEQFF. The DNA for the CDR3 is TGTGCCAGCAGCCAAGGGCTCCACCGCGGGGGCGGGAGTAGGGGTGAGCAGTTCTTC.